This T cell receptor (beta chain) was captured in a study of T cells in Graves' hyperthyroidism and ophthalmopathy. General study results and limits: From stable hyperthyroidism, ophthalmopathy was separated by a 13 V-J model.

TCR beta CDR3 regions were amplified from RNA. The HTBI primer set drove a first-round RT-PCR of the TCR CDR3. TCRdb recomputed calls from the multiplex PCR reads with MiXCR, one row per CDR3 protein. The sample consists of a few hundred thousand distinct CDR3 sequences, roughly an eighth of them appearing once. This clonotype was recorded only once. Its antigen is unidentified. At least 3 on the Clinical Activity Score was recorded for ophthalmopathy patients, who also had NOSPECS grade at least 4 and duration under 3 months. In germline, CDR1 is LNHDA, CDR2 SQIVND (reference sequence). The CDR3 loop spans 17 amino acids. V lost 1 base, J lost 1 base, and 17 bases lay in between.

This sequence joins TRBV19 and TRBJ2-7; D gene unclear. The TCR comes from a woman aged 40-49 years with Graves' ophthalmopathy. Sequencing used blood. CDR3 amino acids: CASSIVPSGLGSYEQYF. Here the CDR3 DNA reads TGTGCCAGTAGTATAGTCCCTTCGGGCCTAGGGTCCTACGAGCAGTACTTC.